This is a list of T cell receptor beta chains from one sample in a study of blood T cells in healthy people across ages. A single record per CDR3 protein comes from TCRdb applying MiXCR to the 5' RACE reads. This repertoire shows more than 900,000 distinct CDR3 sequences, 20% to 25% found once; its top ten account for around 0.7%. These data are also associated with another study on T cells of mothers and their children.

Sequencing was performed on blood. Every receptor here comes from a girl aged 2-10 years in good health. The CDR3 runs from the conserved cysteine through the conserved F or W. Fields, in order: V gene, D gene, clone size, J gene, CDR3 DNA, CDR3 protein. A D gene is named only where the DNA matches it firmly. Expanded clones are given a class, and other clones once, few, many or no size at all.

V gene: TRBV2
D gene: NA
clone size: NA
J gene: TRBJ2-3
CDR3 DNA: TGTGCCAGCAGTAAGAATGGACAGAACACAGATACGCAGTATTTT
CDR3 protein: CASSKNGQNTDTQYF

V gene: TRBV5-1
D gene: NA
clone size: NA
J gene: TRBJ1-1
CDR3 DNA: TGCGCCAGCAGCTCCATCCCAGACGGGATGAACACTGAAGCTTTCTTT
CDR3 protein: CASSSIPDGMNTEAFF

V gene: TRBV29-1
D gene: NA
clone size: NA
J gene: TRBJ1-2
CDR3 DNA: TGCAGCACAGATGAGACCAGTGGCTACACCTTC
CDR3 protein: CSTDETSGYTF

V gene: TRBV6-5
D gene: TRBD2
clone size: few
J gene: TRBJ2-2
CDR3 DNA: TGTGCCAGCAGTTACGCTAGCGGGGCAGATTACACCGGGGAGCTGTTTTTT
CDR3 protein: CASSYASGADYTGELFF

V gene: TRBV2
D gene: TRBD1
clone size: few
J gene: TRBJ1-5
CDR3 DNA: TGTGCCTCCTCAATCGGGACAGTAGATCAGCCCCAGCATTTT
CDR3 protein: CASSIGTVDQPQHF

V gene: TRBV2
D gene: NA
clone size: NA
J gene: TRBJ1-1
CDR3 DNA: TGTGCCCTCCCGACCTACCCCACTGAAGCTTTCTTT
CDR3 protein: CALPTYPTEAFF

V gene: TRBV2
D gene: NA
clone size: NA
J gene: TRBJ2-7
CDR3 DNA: TGTGCCAGCAGTGTCAGGTACCCCTACGAGCAGTACTTC
CDR3 protein: CASSVRYPYEQYF

V gene: TRBV11-2
D gene: TRBD2
clone size: few
J gene: TRBJ2-1
CDR3 DNA: TGTGCCAGCAGCTTACTAGGGCGGGAGTTGTTCGTTGAGCAGTTCTTC
CDR3 protein: CASSLLGRELFVEQFF

V gene: TRBV2
D gene: TRBD1
clone size: few
J gene: TRBJ1-2
CDR3 DNA: TGTGCCAGCAGCGCGGACAGGGATAAGGGCTACACCTTC
CDR3 protein: CASSADRDKGYTF

V gene: TRBV20-1
D gene: NA
clone size: NA
J gene: TRBJ2-6
CDR3 DNA: TGCAGTGCTAGATCACAGGGATCTGGGGCCAACGTCCTGACTTTC
CDR3 protein: CSARSQGSGANVLTF

V gene: TRBV6-2/TRBV6-3
D gene: TRBD2
clone size: few
J gene: TRBJ2-2
CDR3 DNA: TGTGCCAGCAGTTACTCGTCCCGGCAGGGACTAGCGGGGGGGCCGGCGTCCGGGGAGCTGTTTTTT
CDR3 protein: CASSYSSRQGLAGGPASGELFF

V gene: TRBV4-1
D gene: NA
clone size: NA
J gene: TRBJ2-3
CDR3 DNA: TGCGCCAGCAGCCTGAGGACAGTGCCCACAGATACGCAGTATTTT
CDR3 protein: CASSLRTVPTDTQYF

V gene: TRBV5-1
D gene: NA
clone size: few
J gene: TRBJ2-2
CDR3 DNA: TGCGCCAGCAGCTGGGACGTAAACACCGGGGAGCTGTTTTTT
CDR3 protein: CASSWDVNTGELFF

V gene: TRBV6-5
D gene: NA
clone size: NA
J gene: TRBJ1-5
CDR3 DNA: TGTGCCAGCAGTCGGGACTCCGGGGGAGGTCAGCCCCAGCATTTT
CDR3 protein: CASSRDSGGGQPQHF

V gene: TRBV2
D gene: NA
clone size: NA
J gene: TRBJ2-2
CDR3 DNA: TGTGCCAGCAGAGGGGACTCCCTTCGTTCCGGGGAGCTGTTTTTT
CDR3 protein: CASRGDSLRSGELFF

V gene: TRBV7-2
D gene: TRBD2
clone size: NA
J gene: TRBJ2-3
CDR3 DNA: TGTGCCAGCAGCTTTAGCGGGCCGGCCACAGATACGCAGTATTTT
CDR3 protein: CASSFSGPATDTQYF

V gene: TRBV18
D gene: NA
clone size: NA
J gene: TRBJ2-5
CDR3 DNA: TGTGCCAGCTCACCGGTGACAGGATTACTCCGGGAGACCCAGTACTTC
CDR3 protein: CASSPVTGLLRETQYF

V gene: TRBV13
D gene: NA
clone size: NA
J gene: TRBJ2-1
CDR3 DNA: TGTGCCAGCAGCTACGCTAGGGACAATGAGCAGTTCTTC
CDR3 protein: CASSYARDNEQFF

V gene: TRBV29-1
D gene: NA
clone size: few
J gene: TRBJ1-3
CDR3 DNA: TGCAGCGTTCCCGCCCCTGGAAACACCATATATTTT
CDR3 protein: CSVPAPGNTIYF

V gene: TRBV24-1
D gene: TRBD2
clone size: few
J gene: TRBJ2-1
CDR3 DNA: TGTGCCACCTCCAGGCCCGCTAGCGGGGGGGCGGGGGAGCAGTTCTTC
CDR3 protein: CATSRPASGGAGEQFF

V gene: TRBV5-1
D gene: TRBD2
clone size: NA
J gene: TRBJ2-3
CDR3 DNA: TGCGCCAGCAGCTTGCCGGGACTAGCGGGGGGGCCAGAAGATACGCAGTATTTT
CDR3 protein: CASSLPGLAGGPEDTQYF

V gene: TRBV5-1
D gene: NA
clone size: few
J gene: TRBJ2-7
CDR3 DNA: TGCGCCAGCAGCCCTAACCGGGGAACCCTTTCCTACGAGCAGTACTTC
CDR3 protein: CASSPNRGTLSYEQYF

V gene: TRBV25-1
D gene: NA
clone size: few
J gene: TRBJ2-2
CDR3 DNA: TGTGCCAGCAGTGACACTAGGAATTCCGGGGAGCTGTTTTTT
CDR3 protein: CASSDTRNSGELFF

V gene: TRBV5-5
D gene: NA
clone size: few
J gene: TRBJ2-3
CDR3 DNA: TGTGCCAGCAGCCCGATCGTCCGCGCTAGCACAGATACGCAGTATTTT
CDR3 protein: CASSPIVRASTDTQYF

V gene: TRBV4-1
D gene: TRBD1
clone size: NA
J gene: TRBJ2-7
CDR3 DNA: TGCGCCAGCAGAGCCGGGACAGGGAGGACCTACGAGCAGTACTTC
CDR3 protein: CASRAGTGRTYEQYF

V gene: TRBV3-1
D gene: NA
clone size: few
J gene: TRBJ2-7
CDR3 DNA: TGTGCCAGCAGCCAAGGAGCTGGGAAATTGGTTTTAGCGGACGAGCAGTACTTC
CDR3 protein: CASSQGAGKLVLADEQYF

V gene: TRBV3-1
D gene: NA
clone size: few
J gene: TRBJ2-1
CDR3 DNA: TGTGCCAGCAGCCAAGATCCCACATCGGGGTATGAGCAGTTCTTC
CDR3 protein: CASSQDPTSGYEQFF

V gene: TRBV13
D gene: NA
clone size: few
J gene: TRBJ2-1
CDR3 DNA: TGTGCCAGCAGCTTAGGCCTTAGTATCAGCGGTTTTACCAATGAGCAGTTCTTC
CDR3 protein: CASSLGLSISGFTNEQFF

V gene: TRBV7-2
D gene: NA
clone size: NA
J gene: TRBJ1-1
CDR3 DNA: TGTGCCAGCAGCTTAGCTTGGGGGCGCAAGGACACTGAAGCTTTCTTT
CDR3 protein: CASSLAWGRKDTEAFF

V gene: TRBV6-2/TRBV6-3
D gene: NA
clone size: NA
J gene: TRBJ1-5
CDR3 DNA: TGTGCCAGCAGTTACAGTCCATGGCAGGTTCGTAATCAGCCCCAGCATTTT
CDR3 protein: CASSYSPWQVRNQPQHF

V gene: TRBV29-1
D gene: TRBD2
clone size: NA
J gene: TRBJ2-3
CDR3 DNA: TGCAGCGTTGACGGACTAGCGGGGGACAGCACAGATACGCAGTATTTT
CDR3 protein: CSVDGLAGDSTDTQYF

V gene: TRBV14
D gene: NA
clone size: NA
J gene: TRBJ2-5
CDR3 DNA: TGTGCCAGCAGTCAAACGGACATGAGAGAGACCCAGTACTTC
CDR3 protein: CASSQTDMRETQYF

V gene: TRBV28
D gene: NA
clone size: many
J gene: TRBJ2-5
CDR3 DNA: TGTGCCAGCAGTTTATTACAGGGAATGGAGACCCAGTACTTC
CDR3 protein: CASSLLQGMETQYF

V gene: TRBV13
D gene: NA
clone size: NA
J gene: TRBJ2-7
CDR3 DNA: TGTGCCAGCAGCTTAGCCGCGGTCCCCTACGAGCAGTACTTC
CDR3 protein: CASSLAAVPYEQYF

V gene: TRBV12-3/TRBV12-4
D gene: NA
clone size: NA
J gene: TRBJ1-2
CDR3 DNA: TGTGCCAGCACCCTAACCGCCGTCACAGGGATGGACTATGGCTACACCTTC
CDR3 protein: CASTLTAVTGMDYGYTF

V gene: TRBV6-4
D gene: NA
clone size: NA
J gene: TRBJ1-6
CDR3 DNA: TGTGCCAGCCGGGACACTAGTAATTCACCCCTCCACTTT
CDR3 protein: CASRDTSNSPLHF

V gene: TRBV12-3/TRBV12-4
D gene: NA
clone size: few
J gene: TRBJ2-3
CDR3 DNA: TGTGCCAGCAGTTTCCTGAACACAGATACGCAGTATTTT
CDR3 protein: CASSFLNTDTQYF

V gene: TRBV11-1
D gene: NA
clone size: few
J gene: TRBJ2-2
CDR3 DNA: TGTGCCAGCACCCAAAGGTCCACCACCGGGGAGCTGTTTTTT
CDR3 protein: CASTQRSTTGELFF

V gene: TRBV29-1
D gene: NA
clone size: few
J gene: TRBJ1-2
CDR3 DNA: TGCAGCGTACGACAGATACTATTCTATGGCTACACCTTC
CDR3 protein: CSVRQILFYGYTF

V gene: TRBV20-1
D gene: TRBD2
clone size: few
J gene: TRBJ2-7
CDR3 DNA: TGCAGTGCTAGGCCCCCGGGACTAAACCCCCTCGAGCAGTACTTC
CDR3 protein: CSARPPGLNPLEQYF

V gene: TRBV15
D gene: TRBD1
clone size: NA
J gene: TRBJ2-1
CDR3 DNA: TGTGCCACCAGCTGGGCTTCACAGGGGGCCTACAATGAGCAGTTCTTC
CDR3 protein: CATSWASQGAYNEQFF

V gene: TRBV5-1
D gene: NA
clone size: NA
J gene: TRBJ2-7
CDR3 DNA: TGCGCCAGCAGCTTGGAGGGCTCAGGCCAGTACTTC
CDR3 protein: CASSLEGSGQYF

V gene: TRBV3-1
D gene: TRBD2
clone size: NA
J gene: TRBJ2-1
CDR3 DNA: TGTGCCAGCAGCCACGCCGGGACTAGCGGGCCAAGTACGTTCGGGCAGTTCTTC
CDR3 protein: CASSHAGTSGPSTFGQFF

V gene: TRBV25-1
D gene: NA
clone size: NA
J gene: TRBJ2-5
CDR3 DNA: TGTGACAGTAGTGAATCGGTTTCGCAGTACTTC
CDR3 protein: CDSSESVSQYF

V gene: TRBV29-1
D gene: TRBD1
clone size: few
J gene: TRBJ1-1
CDR3 DNA: TGCAGCGTTGACACAGGGGGCGCGACTCGGGCTTTCTTT
CDR3 protein: CSVDTGGATRAFF